Listed below are T cell receptor beta chains from one sample, sequenced in a study of Ad26.COV2.S vaccination and SARS-CoV-2 variants. TCRdb keeps only in-frame clones here, not all; method: immunoSEQ multiplex PCR. The repertoire includes approximately 450,000 clones, 90% of them detected once, and 12% sits in the top ten. Sequencing used peripheral blood, obtained in a trial of Ad26.COV2.S vaccine versus placebo. These receptors came from a person aged 18-60 years who received the Ad26.COV2.S COVID-19 vaccine or a placebo. The CDR3 runs from the conserved cysteine through the conserved F or W. The D gene is left open where the match is weak. The size of a clone is reported for some rows only, either as once, few or many, or as a class for expanded clones.

>.|.|TRBJ1-1|TRBV30
TGTGCCTGGACCCGAATGGGGGGGGATGGGAACACTGAAGCTTTCTTT
CAWTRMGGDGNTEAFF
>.|.|TRBJ2-1|TRBV30
TGTGCCTGGATGTTCAAAAAACATGAGCAGTTCTTC
CAWMFKKHEQFF
>TRBD2|once|TRBJ2-2|TRBV3-1/TRBV3-2
TGTGCCAGCAGCCAAGATCCGGGACTAGCGGATAACACCGGGGAGCTGTTTTTT
CASSQDPGLADNTGELFF
>TRBD2|.|TRBJ2-7|TRBV3-1/TRBV3-2
TGTGCCAGCAGTCCGGGACTAGCGGGAGGGAGCTACGAGCAGTACTTC
CASSPGLAGGSYEQYF
>.|.|TRBJ2-3|TRBV7-2
TGTGCCAGCAGCTTAGTATCCCAGCTTAGGGCAGATACGCAGTATTTT
CASSLVSQLRADTQYF
>.|.|TRBJ2-2|TRBV9
TGTGCCAGCAGCGTTAGCGGAAAGAACACCGGGGAGCTGTTTTTT
CASSVSGKNTGELFF
>.|.|TRBJ2-5|TRBV7-9
TGTGCCAGCAGCTTCGCGGCCCAAGAGACCCAGTACTTC
CASSFAAQETQYF
>TRBD1|.|TRBJ2-7|TRBV28
TGTGCCAGCAGTCCGGGACAGCGCTACGAGCAGTACTTC
CASSPGQRYEQYF
>.|.|TRBJ2-5|TRBV19
TGTGCCAGTAGTCTATACGGTGGGATAACAAGCTTCCAAGAGACCCAGTACTTC
CASSLYGGITSFQETQYF
>TRBD1|.|TRBJ1-1|TRBV5-5
TGTGCCAGCAGCTTAGGACAGGGAGCCACTGAAGCTTTCTTT
CASSLGQGATEAFF
>TRBD2|.|TRBJ2-1|TRBV20-1
TGCAGTGCTAGTTCCAGCGGGAGGGTCAATGAGCAGTTCTTC
CSASSSGRVNEQFF
>.|.|TRBJ2-5|TRBV7-8
TGTGCCAGCAGCTCCCCCCAGGGAGCGCCGAGGTGGCAAGAGACCCAGTACTTC
CASSSPQGAPRWQETQYF
>TRBD2|.|TRBJ2-3|TRBV19
TGTGCCAGTAGTAAACTAGCGGGAGCGATGGATACGCAGTATTTT
CASSKLAGAMDTQYF
>.|.|TRBJ1-4|TRBV18
TGTGCCAGCTCACCTCTATCACGGAGGGAGGAAAAACTGTTTTTT
CASSPLSRREEKLFF
>TRBD2|.|TRBJ2-1|TRBV12-5
TGTGCTAGTGGTCCCGGGACTAGCAGTCGAAATGAGCAGTTCTTC
CASGPGTSSRNEQFF
>.|once|TRBJ2-3|TRBV27
TGTGCCAGCAGTATATTTCGGAGTGTAGATACGCAGTATTTT
CASSIFRSVDTQYF
>TRBD2|.|TRBJ2-5|TRBV28
TGTGCCATTCTTTCTAGCGGGAGGGCGGGGGAGACCCAGTACTTC
CAILSSGRAGETQYF
>TRBD1|.|TRBJ2-3|TRBV4-2
TGTGCCAGCAGCTCACGGACAGGGGATACGCAGTATTTT
CASSSRTGDTQYF
>.|.|TRBJ2-1|TRBV10-3
TGTGCCATCAGTGAGCGCGAGGGGGACTCCTACAATGAGCAGTTCTTC
CAISEREGDSYNEQFF
>TRBD2|.|TRBJ2-1|TRBV30
TGTGCCTGGAGTGTAACCCTGACCGGGGGGGATGAGCAGTTCTTC
CAWSVTLTGGDEQFF
>.|few|TRBJ2-7|TRBV6-1
TGTGCCAGCAGTGAAGAATTAGGCTCCCACGAGCAGTACTTC
CASSEELGSHEQYF
>TRBD1|.|TRBJ1-2|TRBV28
TGTGCCAGCAGTTTTCCCGGGACAGGGGTCGTAAACTATGGCTACACCTTC
CASSFPGTGVVNYGYTF
>.|.|TRBJ2-2|TRBV30
TGTGCCTGGAGTAGAACCTTGGGACATTGGTCTTCGCTCACCGGGGAGCTGTTTTTT
CAWSRTLGHWSSLTGELFF
>TRBD2|.|TRBJ2-7|TRBV4-1
TGCGCCAGCAGCCAAGTCGAGGGACTAGCGGAGGGGTCCTACGAGCAGTACTTC
CASSQVEGLAEGSYEQYF
>.|.|TRBJ1-4|TRBV4-3
TGCGCCAGCAGCCAAGATCTAACAGGGACACGCGAAAAACTGTTTTTT
CASSQDLTGTREKLFF
>.|.|TRBJ1-3|TRBV6-9
TGTGCCAGCAGTTACAACAGCAATGGAAACACCATATATTTT
CASSYNSNGNTIYF
>TRBD2|.|TRBJ2-1|TRBV2
TGTGCCAGCGGGGGGAAGGCGGGAGCCAATGAGCAGTTCTTC
CASGGKAGANEQFF
>.|.|TRBJ2-5|TRBV4-1
TGCGCCAGCAGCCAAGAATTTAGACTAGACCAAGAGACCCAGTACTTC
CASSQEFRLDQETQYF
>.|.|TRBJ2-1|TRBV5-4
TGTGCCAGCAGCTTACGGGCTAGCTCCTACAATGAGCAGTTCTTC
CASSLRASSYNEQFF
>.|.|TRBJ1-2|TRBV6-5
TGTGCCAGCAGTTACTTTGCAGGGGATGATGGCTACACCTTC
CASSYFAGDDGYTF
>.|.|TRBJ2-7|TRBV11-2
TGTGCCAGCAGCTCCAAAATAGGACTCACCTACGAGCAGTACTTC
CASSSKIGLTYEQYF
>TRBD2|.|TRBJ2-7|TRBV27
TGTGCCAGCAGTCCCTCCGGAGCGGGGACCTACGAGCAGTACTTC
CASSPSGAGTYEQYF
>TRBD2|.|TRBJ2-1|TRBV5-1
TGCGCCAGCAGACCGAGTGGGGGGAGGGTAGCGGGAGTTCCTGAGCAGTTCTTC
CASRPSGGRVAGVPEQFF
>.|.|TRBJ1-2|TRBV28
TGTGCCAGCAGTTTCGAGAACTATGGCTACACCTTC
CASSFENYGYTF
>.|once|TRBJ1-1|TRBV6-8
TGTGCCAGCAGATTCGTCTCTGGAGGGGGAACTGAAGCTTTCTTT
CASRFVSGGGTEAFF
>.|.|TRBJ2-4|TRBV2
TGTGCCAGCAGTGTGGACGGCTTCGGATTTAGTCAGGAGTACTTC
CASSVDGFGFSQEYF
>TRBD1|.|TRBJ2-1|TRBV7-2
TGTGCCAGCAGCCTGGGACAGGGTTTTCTCAATGAGCAGTTCTTC
CASSLGQGFLNEQFF
>TRBD1|.|TRBJ1-4|TRBV30
TGTGCCTGGGACAGGGGCGGGGAAAAACTGTTTTTT
CAWDRGGEKLFF
>.|.|TRBJ1-5|TRBV6-2/TRBV6-3
TGTGCCAGCAGCGCCGGGGGGACACTTCTTTCTAGCAATCAGCCCCAGCATTTT
CASSAGGTLLSSNQPQHF